This TCR beta chain comes out of a study of cytomegalovirus exposure and HLA in healthy donors. At the level of the study: Drawn from HLA-typed donors, approximately 86 million unique TCRs were held in an early data release. Study-level results: Sequencing depth roughly uniform across donors was assumed in presence/absence analyses. Later on, an analysis tied roughly 17,000 TCR beta sequences to HLA alleles at 0.05 false discovery rate. Researchers catalogued some 160 TCR beta chains as cytomegalovirus-associated.

Details on this clone: Its target is not known.

In the PCR, 60 Vbeta and 13 Jbeta primers were used. This table comes from immunoSEQ multiplex PCR, and its TCRdb copy is limited to in-frame clones, with some not included. The data show over 150,000 clones, with 73% seen just once and under 7% held by the top ten. V was pared by 8 bases and J by 5 bases, with 9 bases of the junction left unmatched. Germline-derived CDR1 and CDR2 are SQVTM and ANQGSEA. CDR3 length: 12 residues. The receptor was derived from a woman between 18 and 29 years old in good health and CMV-seropositive. The sample comprised PBMCs. The chain is built from TRBV29-1 and TRBJ2-7, with TRBD1 matching over 7 bases. The CDR3, as DNA: TGCAGCACACAGACAGGGCGTAACGAGCAGTACTTC. Translating gives CSTQTGRNEQYF.